This is a list of T cell receptor beta chains from one sample in a study of T cell changes during pregnancy in multiple sclerosis. Sequencing was performed with immunoSEQ multiplex PCR; in TCRdb, only in-frame clones are kept and a portion is missing. The sample holds under 95,000 clones; roughly 92% are singletons and the top ten take less than 2%. Sequencing was performed on peripheral blood, taken in the second trimester of pregnancy. The receptor set was obtained from a female donor with multiple sclerosis, enrolled in a pregnancy study. Each CDR3 is given with its conserved first and last residue. Each record gives: clone size, V gene, J gene, D gene, CDR3 protein, CDR3 DNA. D genes are given only for firm matches. Size values are once, few and many counts, or a class for expanded clones, and some rows have none.

>.|TRBV9|TRBJ2-5|.
CASSPETGPLGKTQYF
TGTGCCAGCAGCCCCGAGACAGGACCGCTCGGAAAGACCCAGTACTTC
>once|TRBV29-1|TRBJ1-3|.
CSVDPAGESGNTIYF
TGCAGCGTTGATCCGGCAGGGGAGTCTGGAAACACCATATATTTT
>.|TRBV7-3|TRBJ1-5|.
CPHPPGRIYYSNQPQHF
TGTCCTCACCCCCCGGGGAGGATTTACTATAGCAATCAGCCCCAGCATTTT
>.|TRBV28|TRBJ2-5|TRBD2
CASSFSWASGRAQETQYF
TGTGCCAGCAGTTTTTCTTGGGCTAGCGGGAGGGCGCAAGAGACCCAGTACTTC
>.|TRBV11-3|TRBJ1-2|.
CASSLGQGQDGYTF
TGTGCCAGCAGCTTAGGGCAGGGGCAGGATGGCTACACCTTC
>.|TRBV7-8|TRBJ2-5|TRBD2
CASSKIAGSETQYF
TGTGCCAGCAGCAAGATAGCGGGAAGCGAGACCCAGTACTTC
>.|TRBV7-9|TRBJ2-4|TRBD2
CASSLASGSGKNIQYF
TGTGCCAGCAGCTTAGCCAGCGGGAGTGGGAAAAACATTCAGTACTTC
>.|TRBV2|TRBJ1-2|TRBD1
CASRTGQGGYTF
TGTGCCAGCAGAACAGGACAGGGGGGCTACACCTTC
>.|TRBV27|TRBJ1-5|TRBD1
CASSMPTGRIGEPNQPQHF
TGTGCCAGCAGTATGCCGACAGGGCGAATTGGGGAACCCAATCAGCCCCAGCATTTT
>once|TRBV5-6|TRBJ1-2|.
CASSLVSGELFGYTF
TGTGCCAGCAGCTTGGTATCAGGGGAATTGTTTGGCTACACCTTC
>.|TRBV18|TRBJ2-4|.
CASSPGEVKNIQYF
TGTGCCAGCTCACCCGGGGAGGTGAAAAACATTCAGTACTTC